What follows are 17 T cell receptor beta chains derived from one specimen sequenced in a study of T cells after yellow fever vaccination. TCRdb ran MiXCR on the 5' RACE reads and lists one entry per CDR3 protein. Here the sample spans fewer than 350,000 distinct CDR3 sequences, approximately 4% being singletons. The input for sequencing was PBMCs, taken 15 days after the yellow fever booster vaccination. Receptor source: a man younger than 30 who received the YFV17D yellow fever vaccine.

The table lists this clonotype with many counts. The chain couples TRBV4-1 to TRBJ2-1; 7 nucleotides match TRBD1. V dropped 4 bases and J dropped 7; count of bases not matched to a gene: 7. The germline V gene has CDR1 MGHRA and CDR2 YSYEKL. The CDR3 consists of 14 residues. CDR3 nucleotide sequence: TGCGCCAGCAGCCCACGGCAGGGGGAGAATGAGCAGTTCTTC. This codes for CASSPRQGENEQFF.

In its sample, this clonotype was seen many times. CDR3 amino acids: CASTPPTTAVYGYTF. DNA of the CDR3: TGTGCCAGCACCCCTCCCACGACAGCCGTCTATGGCTACACCTTC. The rearrangement links TRBV7-2 to TRBJ1-2; the D gene is possibly TRBD1 (5 bases). Between the trimmed V and J ends, which lost 7 bases and 4 bases, there was a span of 19 bases. The V gene's germline CDR1 is SGHTA and CDR2 FQGNSA. The CDR3 is made up of 15 amino acids.

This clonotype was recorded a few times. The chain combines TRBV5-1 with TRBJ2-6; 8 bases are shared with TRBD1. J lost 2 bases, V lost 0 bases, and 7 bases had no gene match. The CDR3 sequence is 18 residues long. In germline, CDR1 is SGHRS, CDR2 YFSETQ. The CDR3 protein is CASSLAPGGAAGANVLTF. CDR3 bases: TGCGCCAGCAGCTTGGCTCCAGGGGGCGCGGCTGGGGCCAACGTCCTGACTTTC. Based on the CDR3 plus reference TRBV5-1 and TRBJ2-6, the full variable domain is KAGVTQTPRYLIKTRGQQVTLSCSPISGHRSVSWYQQTPGQGLQFLFEYFSETQRNKGNFPGRFSGRQFSNSRSEMNVSTLELGDSALYLCASSLAPGGAAGANVLTFGAGSRLTVL.

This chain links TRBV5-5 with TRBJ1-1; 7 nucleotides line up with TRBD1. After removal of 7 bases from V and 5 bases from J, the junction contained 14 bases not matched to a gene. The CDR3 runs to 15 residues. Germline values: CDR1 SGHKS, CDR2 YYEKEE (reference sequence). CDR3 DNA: TGTGCCAGCGTACGAGGGGGCGAGGTTCGGACTGAAGCTTTCTTT. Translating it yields CASVRGGEVRTEAFF.

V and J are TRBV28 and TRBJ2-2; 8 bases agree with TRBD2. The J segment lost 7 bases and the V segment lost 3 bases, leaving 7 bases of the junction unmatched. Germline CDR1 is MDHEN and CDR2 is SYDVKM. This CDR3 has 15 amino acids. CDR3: CASSFWPSGFGELFF. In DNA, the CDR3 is TGTGCCAGCAGTTTTTGGCCTAGCGGGTTCGGGGAGCTGTTTTTT.

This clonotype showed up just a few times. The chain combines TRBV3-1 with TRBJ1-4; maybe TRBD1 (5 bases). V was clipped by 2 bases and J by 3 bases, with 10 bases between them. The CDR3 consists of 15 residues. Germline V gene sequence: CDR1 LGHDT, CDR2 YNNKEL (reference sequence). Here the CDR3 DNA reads TGTGCCAGCAGCCAAAGGGGTTTCCCTAATGAAAAACTGTTTTTT. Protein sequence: CASSQRGFPNEKLFF.

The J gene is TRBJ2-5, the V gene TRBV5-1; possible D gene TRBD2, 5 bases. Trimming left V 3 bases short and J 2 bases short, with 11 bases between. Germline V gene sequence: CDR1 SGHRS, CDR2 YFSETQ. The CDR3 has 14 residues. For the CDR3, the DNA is TGCGCCAGCAGCTCGAGGGTCAGTCAAGAGACCCAGTACTTC. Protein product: CASSSRVSQETQYF.

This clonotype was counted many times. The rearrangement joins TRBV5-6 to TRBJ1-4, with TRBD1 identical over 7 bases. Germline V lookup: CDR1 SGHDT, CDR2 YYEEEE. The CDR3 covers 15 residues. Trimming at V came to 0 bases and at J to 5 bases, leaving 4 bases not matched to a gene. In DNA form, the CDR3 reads TGTGCCAGCAGCTTGGGGGGACAGAGGAATGAAAAACTGTTTTTT. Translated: CASSLGGQRNEKLFF.

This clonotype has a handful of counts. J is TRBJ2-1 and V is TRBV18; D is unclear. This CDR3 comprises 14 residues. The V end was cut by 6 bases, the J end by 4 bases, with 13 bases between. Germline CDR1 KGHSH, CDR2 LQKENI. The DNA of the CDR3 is TGTGCCAGCTCCCTAAGAACGGCTTACAATGAGCAGTTCTTC. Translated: CASSLRTAYNEQFF.

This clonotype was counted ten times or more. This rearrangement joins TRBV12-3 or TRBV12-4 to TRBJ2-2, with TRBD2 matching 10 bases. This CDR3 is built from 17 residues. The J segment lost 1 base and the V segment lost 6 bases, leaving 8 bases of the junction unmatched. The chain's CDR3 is CASRWGTSAENTGELFF. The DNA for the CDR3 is TGTGCCAGCAGATGGGGGACTAGCGCGGAGAACACCGGGGAGCTGTTTTTT.

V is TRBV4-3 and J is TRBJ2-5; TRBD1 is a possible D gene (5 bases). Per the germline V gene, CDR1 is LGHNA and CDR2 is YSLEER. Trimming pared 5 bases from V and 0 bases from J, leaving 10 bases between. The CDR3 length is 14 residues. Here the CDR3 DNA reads TGCGCCAGCAGCAAGGGGTTATACCAAGAGACCCAGTACTTC. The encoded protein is CASSKGLYQETQYF.

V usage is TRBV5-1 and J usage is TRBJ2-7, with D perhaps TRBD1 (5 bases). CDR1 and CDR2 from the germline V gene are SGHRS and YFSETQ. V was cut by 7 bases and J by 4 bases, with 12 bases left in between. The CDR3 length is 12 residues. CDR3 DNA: TGCGCCAGCGCAGCAGGGAATTACGAGCAGTACTTC. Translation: CASAAGNYEQYF.

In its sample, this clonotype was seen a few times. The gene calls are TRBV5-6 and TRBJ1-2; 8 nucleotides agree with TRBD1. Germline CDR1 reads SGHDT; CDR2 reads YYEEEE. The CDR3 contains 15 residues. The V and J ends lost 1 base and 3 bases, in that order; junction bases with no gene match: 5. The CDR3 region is CASSLKAGQDYGYTF. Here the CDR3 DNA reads TGTGCCAGCAGCTTGAAAGCGGGACAGGACTATGGCTACACCTTC.

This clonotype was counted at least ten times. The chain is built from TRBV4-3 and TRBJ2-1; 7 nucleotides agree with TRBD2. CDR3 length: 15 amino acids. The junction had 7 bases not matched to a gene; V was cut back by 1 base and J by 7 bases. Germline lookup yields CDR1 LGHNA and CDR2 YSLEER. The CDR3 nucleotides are TGCGCCAGCAGCCAAGGGCGGGGGACGGGGAATGAGCAGTTCTTC. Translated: CASSQGRGTGNEQFF.

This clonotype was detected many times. The CDR3 here is CSAGRTETNYGYTF. The CDR3 DNA reads as TGCAGTGCTGGCAGGACAGAGACTAACTATGGCTACACCTTC. This chain uses TRBV20-1 with TRBJ1-2, with a tentative D call TRBD1 (6 bases). V was shortened by 5 bases and J by 0 bases, with 13 bases between the two germline ends. The CDR3 sequence is 14 residues long. Germline CDR1 reads DFQATT; CDR2 reads SNEGSKA (reference sequence).

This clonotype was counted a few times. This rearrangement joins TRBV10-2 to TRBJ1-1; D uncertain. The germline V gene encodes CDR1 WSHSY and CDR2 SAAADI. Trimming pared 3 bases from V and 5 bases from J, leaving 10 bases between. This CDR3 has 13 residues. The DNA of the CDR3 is TGCGCCAGCAGTGATTCAGAATGGACTGAAGCTTTCTTT. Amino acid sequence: CASSDSEWTEAFF.

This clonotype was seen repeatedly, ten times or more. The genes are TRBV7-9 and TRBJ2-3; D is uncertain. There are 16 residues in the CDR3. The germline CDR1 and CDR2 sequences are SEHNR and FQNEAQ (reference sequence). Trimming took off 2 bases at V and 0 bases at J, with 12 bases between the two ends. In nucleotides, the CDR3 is TGTGCCAGCAGCTTAACGCGGCGGCAGAGCACAGATACGCAGTATTTT. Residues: CASSLTRRQSTDTQYF. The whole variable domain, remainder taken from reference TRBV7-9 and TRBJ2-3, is DTGVSQNPRHKITKRGQNVTFRCDPISEHNRLYWYRQTLGQGPEFLTYFQNEAQLEKSRLLSDRFSAERPKGSFSTLEIQRTEQGDSAMYLCASSLTRRQSTDTQYFGPGTRLTVL.